This is a list of T cell receptor beta chains from one sample in a study of regulatory T cells in long-lasting Graves disease. TCRdb processed the multiplex PCR reads anew with MiXCR; each CDR3 protein has one entry. The table lists around 400,000 distinct CDR3 sequences, around 23% of them singletons. The material was peripheral blood mononuclear cells (PBMCs), obtained when the disease was refractory, from a patient treated with antithyroid drugs. These receptors were obtained from a female donor with Graves disease. CDR3s include the opening cysteine and the closing phenylalanine or tryptophan. Each record gives: CDR3 DNA, CDR3 protein, V gene, clone size, D gene, J gene. A D gene is named only where the DNA matches it firmly. Clone size is shown for a subset of rows, as once, few, many or a class of expanded clone.

CDR3nt: TGTGCCATCGTGGGACTGAGCCAGACCCAGTACTTC
CDR3aa: CAIVGLSQTQYF
v_gene: TRBV6-1
abundance: many
d_gene: -
j_gene: TRBJ2-5

CDR3nt: TGTGCCAGCAGTTTGATTTTCAGGGGGGTTCAAGAGACCCAGTACTTC
CDR3aa: CASSLIFRGVQETQYF
v_gene: TRBV28
abundance: many
d_gene: -
j_gene: TRBJ2-5

CDR3nt: TGTGCCACCAGCAGAGATGGCCACACTGAAGCTTTCTTT
CDR3aa: CATSRDGHTEAFF
v_gene: TRBV15
abundance: -
d_gene: -
j_gene: TRBJ1-1

CDR3nt: TGTGCCAGCAGCCAAGACACGGCGGGCTATTCACCCCTCCACTTT
CDR3aa: CASSQDTAGYSPLHF
v_gene: TRBV3-1
abundance: many
d_gene: -
j_gene: TRBJ1-6

CDR3nt: TGTGCCAGCTCACCCGGGGATCGCACTGAAGCTTTCTTT
CDR3aa: CASSPGDRTEAFF
v_gene: TRBV18
abundance: -
d_gene: -
j_gene: TRBJ1-1

CDR3nt: TGTGCCAGCAGTGAGCCCCCGGACAGGGCTTACTATGGCTACACCTTC
CDR3aa: CASSEPPDRAYYGYTF
v_gene: TRBV6-1
abundance: many
d_gene: TRBD1
j_gene: TRBJ1-2

CDR3nt: TGTGCCAGCGGATGGACAGGGGGCGGTAATGAAAAACTGTTTTTT
CDR3aa: CASGWTGGGNEKLFF
v_gene: TRBV12-3/TRBV12-4
abundance: many
d_gene: TRBD1
j_gene: TRBJ1-4

CDR3nt: TGTGCCTGGAGTGTAAGGGGGACTGAAGCTTTCTTT
CDR3aa: CAWSVRGTEAFF
v_gene: TRBV30
abundance: -
d_gene: -
j_gene: TRBJ1-1

CDR3nt: TGTGCCAGCTCCTTTGCTGCCAGGGCGAACACCGGGGAGCTGTTTTTT
CDR3aa: CASSFAARANTGELFF
v_gene: TRBV6-1
abundance: many
d_gene: -
j_gene: TRBJ2-2

CDR3nt: TGTGCCACCAGCAGAGATCCAGACAGGGCTTCTGAAGCTTTCTTT
CDR3aa: CATSRDPDRASEAFF
v_gene: TRBV15
abundance: many
d_gene: TRBD1
j_gene: TRBJ1-1

CDR3nt: TGTGCCACCAGCAGAGAAGGACTGATTTCCTCTGGGGCCAACGTCCTGACTTTC
CDR3aa: CATSREGLISSGANVLTF
v_gene: TRBV15
abundance: -
d_gene: -
j_gene: TRBJ2-6

CDR3nt: TGTGCCAGCAGTGGCAGGGCGGCCTACGAGCAGTACTTC
CDR3aa: CASSGRAAYEQYF
v_gene: TRBV6-1
abundance: many
d_gene: -
j_gene: TRBJ2-7

CDR3nt: TGTGCCAGCAGCCTGCTGTCGGCCAAAAACATTCAGTACTTC
CDR3aa: CASSLLSAKNIQYF
v_gene: TRBV28
abundance: many
d_gene: -
j_gene: TRBJ2-4

CDR3nt: TGTGCCAGCAGAATCTACGGGACTAGCGGGGACAATGAGCAGTTCTTC
CDR3aa: CASRIYGTSGDNEQFF
v_gene: TRBV28
abundance: many
d_gene: TRBD2
j_gene: TRBJ2-1

CDR3nt: TGTGCCAGCAGTGCCCGGGACGGCAATAATCAGCCCCAGCATTTT
CDR3aa: CASSARDGNNQPQHF
v_gene: TRBV25-1
abundance: many
d_gene: -
j_gene: TRBJ1-5

CDR3nt: TGTGCCAGCAGCGTAGCCGTCCAAGGGGGAATCAGAGACACTGAAGCTTTCTTT
CDR3aa: CASSVAVQGGIRDTEAFF
v_gene: TRBV9
abundance: few
d_gene: -
j_gene: TRBJ1-1

CDR3nt: TGTGCCAGCAGTTTCAAGCTCGGCGGCAATCAGCCCCAGCATTTT
CDR3aa: CASSFKLGGNQPQHF
v_gene: TRBV28
abundance: few
d_gene: -
j_gene: TRBJ1-5

CDR3nt: TGTGCCAGCACCACGGGGACAGTCAATGGCTACACCTTC
CDR3aa: CASTTGTVNGYTF
v_gene: TRBV12-3/TRBV12-4
abundance: many
d_gene: TRBD1
j_gene: TRBJ1-2

CDR3nt: TGTGCCACCAGTGACCTCCGGGACCCCTACAATGAGCAGTTCTTC
CDR3aa: CATSDLRDPYNEQFF
v_gene: TRBV24-1
abundance: few
d_gene: -
j_gene: TRBJ2-1

CDR3nt: TGCGCCAGCAGCTTGAGTCAGGGAGATGGCTACACCTTC
CDR3aa: CASSLSQGDGYTF
v_gene: TRBV5-1
abundance: few
d_gene: -
j_gene: TRBJ1-2

CDR3nt: TGTGCCATCAGTGACTCAAGTCCCTACAATGAGCAGTTCTTC
CDR3aa: CAISDSSPYNEQFF
v_gene: TRBV10-3
abundance: few
d_gene: -
j_gene: TRBJ2-1

CDR3nt: TGTGCCAGCAGTCCAGGGGGGAGTGAAAAACTGTTTTTT
CDR3aa: CASSPGGSEKLFF
v_gene: TRBV28
abundance: many
d_gene: TRBD1
j_gene: TRBJ1-4

CDR3nt: TGTGCCAGCAGTTCCCCAACCCACAGAGGGGGTGAGCAGTTCTTC
CDR3aa: CASSSPTHRGGEQFF
v_gene: TRBV28
abundance: -
d_gene: -
j_gene: TRBJ2-1

CDR3nt: TGTGCCAGCAGGGAGGACCGGGTTCGGGAGACCCAGTACTTC
CDR3aa: CASREDRVRETQYF
v_gene: TRBV2
abundance: many
d_gene: -
j_gene: TRBJ2-5

CDR3nt: TGTGCCAGCAGCCCTGGACAGGGGGCACACAATGAGCAGTTCTTC
CDR3aa: CASSPGQGAHNEQFF
v_gene: TRBV11-3
abundance: few
d_gene: TRBD1
j_gene: TRBJ2-1

CDR3nt: TGTGCCAGCAGCCAAGGCGGGACGGAGACCCAGTACTTC
CDR3aa: CASSQGGTETQYF
v_gene: TRBV3-1
abundance: many
d_gene: -
j_gene: TRBJ2-5

CDR3nt: TGCAGTGCTAGTATGCAACCGAACAATCAGCCCCAGCATTTT
CDR3aa: CSASMQPNNQPQHF
v_gene: TRBV20-1
abundance: -
d_gene: -
j_gene: TRBJ1-5

CDR3nt: TGTGCCAGCGGAAAGGACAGGCCTAACACCGGGGAGCTGTTTTTT
CDR3aa: CASGKDRPNTGELFF
v_gene: TRBV27
abundance: many
d_gene: TRBD1
j_gene: TRBJ2-2

CDR3nt: TGCAGTGCTAGAGATCACCTATGGACTGTCAGCTCCTACGAGCGGTACTTC
CDR3aa: CSARDHLWTVSSYERYF
v_gene: TRBV20-1
abundance: -
d_gene: -
j_gene: TRBJ2-7

CDR3nt: TGTGCCACCAGCCGCCCGGGCAGCTCCTACGAGCAGTACTTC
CDR3aa: CATSRPGSSYEQYF
v_gene: TRBV15
abundance: few
d_gene: -
j_gene: TRBJ2-7

CDR3nt: TGTGCCAGCAGTCCGCCGACAGGGGGTTCCTACAATGAGCAGTTCTTC
CDR3aa: CASSPPTGGSYNEQFF
v_gene: TRBV28
abundance: -
d_gene: TRBD1
j_gene: TRBJ2-1

CDR3nt: TGTGCCAGCAGTTATGGCAGGGTTACCACAGATACGCAGTATTTT
CDR3aa: CASSYGRVTTDTQYF
v_gene: TRBV12-3/TRBV12-4
abundance: -
d_gene: -
j_gene: TRBJ2-3

CDR3nt: TGTGCCAGTAGTATCTTCCGGGACAGGGAAAACATTCAGTACTTC
CDR3aa: CASSIFRDRENIQYF
v_gene: TRBV19
abundance: few
d_gene: TRBD1
j_gene: TRBJ2-4

CDR3nt: TGTGCCAGCAGTTTAGAGACAGGGGGTTCACCCCTCCACTTT
CDR3aa: CASSLETGGSPLHF
v_gene: TRBV27
abundance: many
d_gene: TRBD1
j_gene: TRBJ1-6

CDR3nt: TGTGCCAGCAGTCCAGGGCCCTCCTACGAGCAGTACTTC
CDR3aa: CASSPGPSYEQYF
v_gene: TRBV18
abundance: many
d_gene: -
j_gene: TRBJ2-7

CDR3nt: TGTGCCAGCAGTCAAGGACAGGGGTGGACTGAAGCTTTCTTT
CDR3aa: CASSQGQGWTEAFF
v_gene: TRBV28
abundance: many
d_gene: TRBD1
j_gene: TRBJ1-1

CDR3nt: TGTGCCAGCAGTTCCGAGGAGGGCAGCACAGATACGCAGTATTTT
CDR3aa: CASSSEEGSTDTQYF
v_gene: TRBV28
abundance: once
d_gene: -
j_gene: TRBJ2-3